This T cell receptor (beta chain) emerged from a study of blood T cell repertoires in COVID-19. As handled by the study authors: By means of reference gene primer amplification, nucleated cell counts were estimated. TCRdb's copy holds only in-frame clones and misses some; the assay was immunoSEQ multiplex PCR. D and trimming come from the DNA, and the V and J calls and clone size come from that table. The sample records 170,000 or so clones, around nine tenths being singletons. Seattle patient enrollment occurred during active infection, with longitudinal follow-up thereafter. This clone was recorded once. Source material: peripheral blood. The clonotype was recovered from a man in his sixties with COVID-19, enrolled during active disease.

The CDR3 here is CASSLFGPDTQYF. The CDR3 DNA is TGTGCCAGCAGTCTCTTTGGGCCAGATACGCAGTATTTT. The chain is built from TRBV12-3 or TRBV12-4 and TRBJ2-3; D is uncertain. CDR3 length: 13 amino acids. Trimming took off 5 bases at V and 4 bases at J, with 10 bases between the two ends.